The 15 T cell receptor beta chains presented below share a single source sample, sequenced in a study of cytomegalovirus exposure and HLA in healthy donors. Both 60 Vbeta primers and 13 Jbeta primers went into the PCR. TCRdb keeps only in-frame clones here, not all; method: immunoSEQ multiplex PCR. The sample gives fewer than 150,000 clones, about 77% of which show up once; around 1.2% is in the top ten. The sequencing input was PBMCs. These receptors were obtained from a man aged 50 or older in good health and CMV-seronegative.

The V call is TRBV7-6, the J call TRBJ2-5; 7 nucleotides line up with TRBD1. The CDR3 extends over 15 amino acids. V gave up 5 bases and J gave up 1 base; unmatched junction bases: 7. Germline V gene data show CDR1 as SGHVS and CDR2 as FNYEAQ. The CDR3 here is CASSQAQGLQETQYF. The CDR3 nucleotides read TGTGCCAGCAGCCAAGCACAGGGGCTCCAAGAGACCCAGTACTTC.

This sequence joins TRBV5-1 and TRBJ2-7; 9 bases align to TRBD2. The V segment lost 3 bases and the J segment 4 bases; nucleotides outside the gene matches: 8. CDR1 and CDR2 from the germline V gene are SGHRS and YFSETQ. The CDR3 loop spans 15 amino acids. Here the CDR3 reads CASSSGLATIYEQYF. The CDR3 nucleotides are TGCGCCAGCAGCTCCGGACTAGCGACTATTTACGAGCAGTACTTC.

The chain couples TRBV6-5 to TRBJ2-1; 8 bases line up with TRBD2. The CDR3 runs to 14 residues. Trimming removed 10 bases from V and 5 bases from J; junction bases left unmatched: 10. Germline V gene sequence: CDR1 MNHEY, CDR2 SVGAGI. The CDR3 nucleotides are TGTGCCACAAAAGCGGGAGATAGGGACAATGAGCAGTTCTTC. This codes for CATKAGDRDNEQFF.

The chain couples TRBV9 to TRBJ2-1; a possible D gene is TRBD2 (5 bases). V was shortened by 0 bases and J by 3 bases, with 10 bases between the two germline ends. The CDR3 loop spans 15 amino acids. CDR1 is SGDLS, CDR2 YYNGEE, per germline. For the CDR3, the DNA is TGTGCCAGCAGCGTAGACCCGGGATTCTACAATGAGCAGTTCTTC. Its protein is CASSVDPGFYNEQFF.

This chain joins TRBV7-9 and TRBJ2-6; D possibly corresponds to TRBD2 (6 bases). Trimming removed 8 bases at V and 7 bases at J, with 12 bases between. The CDR3 length is 13 residues. Looked up from germline, CDR1 is SEHNR and CDR2 is FQNEAQ (reference sequence). The CDR3 loop is CASFGGSANVLTF. The CDR3 DNA follows: TGTGCCAGCTTTGGGGGGAGTGCCAACGTCCTGACTTTC.

The chain couples TRBV2 to TRBJ2-7, with D tentatively TRBD1 (5 bases). The CDR3 contains 12 residues. With 6 bases removed from V and 7 bases from J, the gap between germline ends came to 13 bases. Germline assignment: CDR1 SNHLY and CDR2 FYNNEI. CDR3 coding DNA: TGTGCCAGCAGCTCCCAGGGAAAAGAGCAGTACTTC. This encodes CASSSQGKEQYF.

The genes are TRBV9 and TRBJ1-1; TRBD1 agrees at 7 bases. The CDR3 contains 15 residues. J lost 4 bases, V lost 0 bases, and 6 bases had no gene match. The germline V gene has CDR1 SGDLS and CDR2 YYNGEE. The CDR3 sequence is CASSVDQGGGTEAFF. CDR3 coding DNA: TGTGCCAGCAGCGTAGATCAGGGGGGAGGCACTGAAGCTTTCTTT.

This chain uses TRBV7-2 with TRBJ2-3; 7 bases are shared with TRBD2. The junction had 9 bases not matched to a gene; V was cut back by 2 bases and J by 4 bases. Germline assignment: CDR1 SGHTA and CDR2 FQGNSA. This CDR3 contains 16 residues. The DNA of the CDR3 is TGTGCCAGCAGCTTATACGCGGGAGCGGGCGCAGATACGCAGTATTTT. It specifies CASSLYAGAGADTQYF.

J is TRBJ2-3 and V is TRBV4-1, with 12 bases fitting TRBD1. Trimming cost V 1 base and J 5 bases; bases outside gene matches: 4. CDR1 MGHRA and CDR2 YSYEKL come from the germline V gene. This CDR3 comprises 16 residues. Here the CDR3 DNA reads TGCGCCAGCAGCCAAGCGGGACAGGGGGCAGGAGATACGCAGTATTTT. This encodes CASSQAGQGAGDTQYF.

The V gene is TRBV28, the J gene TRBJ1-5, with TRBD1 identical over 9 bases. CDR3 size: 14 residues. V lost 5 bases to trimming and J lost 6 bases; unmatched junction nucleotides: 5. Germline V lookup: CDR1 MDHEN, CDR2 SYDVKM. DNA for the CDR3: TGTGCCAGCAGTACAGGGGGCATCGGTCAGCCCCAGCATTTT. Protein product: CASSTGGIGQPQHF.

This clone was picked up a small number of times. The chain is built from TRBV6-4 and TRBJ2-6; 7 nucleotides line up with TRBD2. The CDR3 totals 16 residues. Germline-derived CDR1 and CDR2 are MRHNA and SNTAGT. Trimming cost V 0 bases and J 2 bases; bases outside gene matches: 1. CDR3 region: CASSDSTSAGANVLTF. As DNA, the CDR3 is TGTGCCAGCAGTGACTCCACTAGCGCTGGGGCCAACGTCCTGACTTTC.

This chain links TRBV18 with TRBJ2-7; D may be TRBD2 (5 bases). From germline, CDR1 is KGHSH and CDR2 LQKENI. This CDR3 contains 15 residues. The V and J ends lost 2 bases and 1 base respectively, with 12 bases between them. The CDR3 DNA is TGTGCCAGCTCACCAACGGGGTATCCTTCCTACGAGCAGTACTTC. Amino acids: CASSPTGYPSYEQYF.

This chain connects TRBV18 to TRBJ1-1; perhaps TRBD1 as D (5 bases). The CDR3 is 15 amino acids. The germline gives CDR1 KGHSH, CDR2 LQKENI. Trimming cost V 2 bases and J 2 bases, with 12 bases left between them. The CDR3 DNA follows: TGTGCCAGCTCACCATCGGCAGGGTTTAACACTGAAGCTTTCTTT. This gives the protein CASSPSAGFNTEAFF.

This clone was seen a handful of times. The chain recombines TRBV7-9 with TRBJ2-6; TRBD2 matches 14 bases. The V gene's germline CDR1 is SEHNR and CDR2 FQNEAQ (reference sequence). Unmatched junction bases numbered 8, after V lost 6 bases and J lost 4 bases. This CDR3 comprises 18 residues. CDR3 sequence reads: CASSPGLAGGRGANVLTF. In DNA form, the CDR3 reads TGTGCCAGCAGTCCCGGACTAGCGGGAGGTCGCGGGGCCAACGTCCTGACTTTC.

The V and J genes are TRBV4-3 and TRBJ2-7; the match to TRBD2 covers 12 bases. The V gene end was trimmed by 4 bases and the J gene end by 5 bases; junction bases not matched to a gene: 6. Germline CDR1 and CDR2: LGHNA and YSLEER. The CDR3 has 15 amino acids. The DNA of the CDR3 is TGCGCCAGCAGCCGTAGACTAGCGGGAGATGACGAGCAGTACTTC. Translated: CASSRRLAGDDEQYF.